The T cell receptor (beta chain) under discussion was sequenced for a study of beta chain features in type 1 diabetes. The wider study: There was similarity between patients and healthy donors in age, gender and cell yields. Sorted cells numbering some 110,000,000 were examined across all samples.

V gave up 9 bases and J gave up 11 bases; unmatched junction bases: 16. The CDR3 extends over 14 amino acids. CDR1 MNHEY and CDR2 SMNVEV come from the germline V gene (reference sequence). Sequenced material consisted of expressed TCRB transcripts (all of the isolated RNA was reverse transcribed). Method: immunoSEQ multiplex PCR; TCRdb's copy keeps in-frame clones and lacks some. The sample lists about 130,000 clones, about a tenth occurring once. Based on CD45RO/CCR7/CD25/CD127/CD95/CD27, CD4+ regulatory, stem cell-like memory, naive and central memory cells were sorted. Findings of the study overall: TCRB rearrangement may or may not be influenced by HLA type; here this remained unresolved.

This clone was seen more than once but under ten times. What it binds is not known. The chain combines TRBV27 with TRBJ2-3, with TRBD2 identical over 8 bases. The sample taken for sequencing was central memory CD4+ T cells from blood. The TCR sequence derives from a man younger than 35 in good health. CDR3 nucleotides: TGTGCCAGTACCGGGACTAGGCCCTTCGTAAGGCAGTATTTT. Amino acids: CASTGTRPFVRQYF.